The rows below give T cell receptor beta chains drawn from one sample of a study of blood T cell repertoires in COVID-19. Clones were sequenced by immunoSEQ multiplex PCR, and TCRdb holds only the in-frame ones, with some missing. The sample carries more than 250,000 clones, around nine tenths recorded once. Source material: PBMCs or T cells enriched from blood (not recorded which). These receptors originate from a woman aged 40 to 50 who had recovered from COVID-19. The CDR3 runs from the conserved cysteine through the conserved F or W. D genes are given only for firm matches. A clone size is listed for some rows: how often the clone was seen (once, few, many), or a class if it is expanded.

V: TRBV5-4
J: TRBJ2-1
size: -
D: -
DNA: TGTGCCAGCAGCGGCCGGGAGTTTTACAATGAGCAGTTCTTC
CDR3: CASSGREFYNEQFF

V: TRBV9
J: TRBJ2-7
size: once
D: -
DNA: TGTGCCAGCAGCCGGGACTTAGGGTTCTACGAGCAGTACTTC
CDR3: CASSRDLGFYEQYF

V: TRBV6-5
J: TRBJ2-2
size: -
D: -
DNA: TGTGCCAGCAGTTACCATGGCAGGGGAAACACCGGGGAGCTGTTTTTT
CDR3: CASSYHGRGNTGELFF

V: TRBV9
J: TRBJ2-1
size: -
D: TRBD2
DNA: TGTGCCAGCAGCCCCGCTAAGCGTGAAGGACTAGCGGGAAGCTCCTACAATGAGCAGTTCTTC
CDR3: CASSPAKREGLAGSSYNEQFF

V: TRBV19
J: TRBJ1-5
size: -
D: TRBD1
DNA: TGTGCCAGTAGGGGGGTGGGGACAGGGAACAGCAATCAGCCCCAGCATTTT
CDR3: CASRGVGTGNSNQPQHF

V: TRBV5-6
J: TRBJ2-7
size: -
D: -
DNA: TGTGCCAGCAGCTTTTCTTCCCGGGAGAGCTACGAGCAGTACTTC
CDR3: CASSFSSRESYEQYF

V: TRBV29-1
J: TRBJ2-5
size: -
D: -
DNA: TGCAGCGTTGGGGCAGCGGCATTGAAGACCCAGTACTTC
CDR3: CSVGAAALKTQYF

V: TRBV7-3
J: TRBJ2-2
size: -
D: TRBD2
DNA: TGTGCCAGCAGTTCGGCGGGAGGGCCCCCCGGGGAGCTGTTTTTT
CDR3: CASSSAGGPPGELFF

V: TRBV5-6
J: TRBJ2-1
size: once
D: -
DNA: TGTGCCAGCAGCTTGTTGGGGCGAAGCTCCTACAATGAGCAGTTCTTC
CDR3: CASSLLGRSSYNEQFF

V: TRBV5-8
J: TRBJ2-5
size: -
D: -
DNA: TGTGCCAGCAGCTTGTTGCGGGTCCAAGAGACCCAGTACTTC
CDR3: CASSLLRVQETQYF

V: TRBV28
J: TRBJ2-3
size: medium-sized
D: -
DNA: TGTGCCAGCAGTTTAATGTTAAAAGCTAGCACAGATACGCAGTATTTT
CDR3: CASSLMLKASTDTQYF

V: TRBV3-1/TRBV3-2
J: TRBJ2-1
size: -
D: TRBD2
DNA: TGTGCCAGCAGCCAAGATTTAACCGGGACTAGCGGGAGAGAGGGTATCAATGAGCAGTTCTTC
CDR3: CASSQDLTGTSGREGINEQFF

V: TRBV11-2
J: TRBJ1-1
size: -
D: -
DNA: TGTGCCAGCAGTGAGGGGGGGGCACGGGCTTTCTTT
CDR3: CASSEGGARAFF

V: TRBV6-1
J: TRBJ2-3
size: -
D: TRBD2
DNA: TGTGCCAGCAGTGCCTTAGCGGGCCCAGGGCTAGATACGCAGTATTTT
CDR3: CASSALAGPGLDTQYF

V: TRBV6-5
J: TRBJ1-6
size: -
D: TRBD1
DNA: TGTGCCAGCAGCTCTGACAGGGTTTCACCCCTCCACTTT
CDR3: CASSSDRVSPLHF

V: TRBV7-9
J: TRBJ2-7
size: -
D: TRBD2
DNA: TGTGCCAGCAGCCTGATGGGAGGGTACGAGCAGTACTTC
CDR3: CASSLMGGYEQYF

V: TRBV28
J: TRBJ2-3
size: -
D: TRBD2
DNA: TGTGCCACCCTGTCCCTATTTGCGGGAGTCTCAGATACGCAGTATTTT
CDR3: CATLSLFAGVSDTQYF

V: TRBV2
J: TRBJ2-5
size: -
D: TRBD2
DNA: TGTGCCAGCAGCCCCGGGACTAGCGTCGGGGGGACCCAGTACTTC
CDR3: CASSPGTSVGGTQYF

V: TRBV19
J: TRBJ1-4
size: -
D: -
DNA: TGTGCCAGTACTGGCAGGGGTGTTGAAAAACTGTTTTTT
CDR3: CASTGRGVEKLFF

V: TRBV30
J: TRBJ1-5
size: -
D: -
DNA: TGTGCCTGGAGTACAGGGAACTTCAATCAGCCCCAGCATTTT
CDR3: CAWSTGNFNQPQHF

V: TRBV7-2
J: TRBJ1-1
size: -
D: -
DNA: TGTGCCAGCAGCTTAAGAGGGTACACTGAAGCTTTCTTT
CDR3: CASSLRGYTEAFF

V: TRBV28
J: TRBJ2-3
size: -
D: -
DNA: TGTGCCACCCTGGACAGAACCACAGATACGCAGTATTTT
CDR3: CATLDRTTDTQYF

V: TRBV7-8
J: TRBJ2-7
size: -
D: TRBD1
DNA: TGTGCCAGCAGCCCAAGGACAGGGGGCCGCTACGAGCAGTACTTC
CDR3: CASSPRTGGRYEQYF

V: TRBV6-4
J: TRBJ2-2
size: -
D: -
DNA: TGTGCCAGCAGCCTCAGGGAGAACACCGGGGAGCTGTTTTTT
CDR3: CASSLRENTGELFF

V: TRBV7-6
J: TRBJ2-2
size: -
D: -
DNA: TGTGCCAGCAGGGATCAGGGTCACACCGGGGAGCTGTTTTTT
CDR3: CASRDQGHTGELFF

V: TRBV3-1/TRBV3-2
J: TRBJ2-2
size: -
D: TRBD1
DNA: TGTGCCAGCAGCCAACCCCGACAGGGGTCCCTTCCATACACCGGGGAGCTGTTTTTT
CDR3: CASSQPRQGSLPYTGELFF

V: TRBV28
J: TRBJ2-1
size: -
D: -
DNA: TGTGCCAGCAGTGACGGAGGGGCGGGGGCGTACAATGAGCAGTTCTTC
CDR3: CASSDGGAGAYNEQFF

V: TRBV4-1
J: TRBJ1-5
size: -
D: TRBD1
DNA: TGCGCCAGCAGCCAGGGACAGGCTAGTCAGCCCCAGCATTTT
CDR3: CASSQGQASQPQHF

V: TRBV28
J: TRBJ2-3
size: -
D: -
DNA: TGTGCCAGCAGCCTCAGGGAGGAGGGCACAGATACGCAGTATTTT
CDR3: CASSLREEGTDTQYF

V: TRBV9
J: TRBJ1-1
size: -
D: TRBD1
DNA: TGTGCCAGCAGCGGACACAGGGGGCGAGGCACTGAAGCTTTCTTT
CDR3: CASSGHRGRGTEAFF

V: TRBV2
J: TRBJ2-7
size: -
D: -
DNA: TGTGCCAGCAGTGATTCTTACGAGCAGTACTTC
CDR3: CASSDSYEQYF

V: TRBV7-9
J: TRBJ1-4
size: -
D: -
DNA: TGTGCCAGCAGCCGAAGACGGGGTAATGAAAAACTGTTTTTT
CDR3: CASSRRRGNEKLFF

V: TRBV3-1/TRBV3-2
J: TRBJ2-7
size: -
D: TRBD2
DNA: TGTGCCAGCAGCCAAGGGCTAGCGGGAACCTACGAGCAGTACTTC
CDR3: CASSQGLAGTYEQYF

V: TRBV3-1/TRBV3-2
J: TRBJ1-5
size: -
D: TRBD1
DNA: TGTGCCAGCAGCCGCGGGGGGACAGGCAATCAGCCCCAGCATTTT
CDR3: CASSRGGTGNQPQHF

V: TRBV28
J: TRBJ1-4
size: -
D: TRBD1
DNA: TGTGCCAGCAGTGGGACAGGAGGGTGGGAAAAACTGTTTTTT
CDR3: CASSGTGGWEKLFF

V: TRBV24-1
J: TRBJ2-7
size: -
D: TRBD2
DNA: TGTGCCACCAGTGATGGCAATCTGGGACTAGCGGGAGGATCCTACGAGCAGTACTTC
CDR3: CATSDGNLGLAGGSYEQYF

V: TRBV7-9
J: TRBJ1-2
size: -
D: -
DNA: TGTGCCAGCAGCTTATCCGGGGGGAACTATGGCTACACCTTC
CDR3: CASSLSGGNYGYTF

V: TRBV9
J: TRBJ2-2
size: -
D: -
DNA: TGTGCCAGCAGTGGCGGGGCCGGGGAGCTGTTTTTT
CDR3: CASSGGAGELFF

V: TRBV28
J: TRBJ1-3
size: -
D: -
DNA: TGTGCCAGCACGATCGGATCGAGGAAGGCCGGAAACACCATATATTTT
CDR3: CASTIGSRKAGNTIYF